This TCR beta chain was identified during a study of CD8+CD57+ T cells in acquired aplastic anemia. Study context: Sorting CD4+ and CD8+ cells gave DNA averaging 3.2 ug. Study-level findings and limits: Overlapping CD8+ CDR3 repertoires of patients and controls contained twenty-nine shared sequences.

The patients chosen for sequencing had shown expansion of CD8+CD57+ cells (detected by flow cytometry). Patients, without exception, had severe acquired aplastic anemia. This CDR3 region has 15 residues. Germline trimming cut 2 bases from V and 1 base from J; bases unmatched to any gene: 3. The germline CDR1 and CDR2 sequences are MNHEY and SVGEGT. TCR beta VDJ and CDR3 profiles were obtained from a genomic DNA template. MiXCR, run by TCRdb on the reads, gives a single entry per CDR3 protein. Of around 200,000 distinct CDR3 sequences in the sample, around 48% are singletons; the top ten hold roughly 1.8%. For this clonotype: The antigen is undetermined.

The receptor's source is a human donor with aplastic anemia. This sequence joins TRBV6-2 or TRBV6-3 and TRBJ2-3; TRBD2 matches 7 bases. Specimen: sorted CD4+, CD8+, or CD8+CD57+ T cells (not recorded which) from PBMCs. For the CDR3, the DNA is TGTGCCAGCAGTTACGAGGCGGGGGGCACAGATACGCAGTATTTT. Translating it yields CASSYEAGGTDTQYF.